This T cell receptor beta chain originates from a study of OX40 agonist ivuxolimab in advanced cancers. Clones were read by immunoSEQ multiplex PCR, and TCRdb kept only the in-frame ones, dropping some. Of 20,000 to 30,000 clones in the sample, about 88% are singletons; the top ten hold roughly 33%. Germline CDR1 SGDLS, CDR2 YYNGEE. Between the trimmed V and J ends, which lost 3 bases and 2 bases, there was a span of 14 bases. There are 16 residues in the CDR3. The specimen was CD4+ or CD8+ T cells sorted from blood, collected in a trial of the OX40 agonist ivuxolimab. This chain links TRBV9 with TRBJ2-2, with TRBD2 as a possible D gene (6 bases). This TCR was recovered from an adult with an advanced solid tumor such as melanoma, head and neck, liver or kidney cancer. CDR3 nucleotides: TGTGCCAGCAGCGGCCAGAGTAGCGGAAACACCGGGGAGCTGTTTTTT. Amino acid sequence: CASSGQSSGNTGELFF.